This TCR beta chain appears in the sequencing data of a study of blood T cell repertoires in COVID-19. Looking at the study overall: From T cells, B-cell-depleted T cells, or PBMCs came the material, which was cDNA or gDNA.

The method was immunoSEQ multiplex PCR; TCRdb's version includes in-frame clones alone and lacks a portion of them. The sample consists of approximately 180,000 clones, around 85% of them appearing once. CDR3 length: 15 residues. The V and J ends lost 4 bases and 6 bases respectively, with 17 bases between them. Germline V gives CDR1 SGHNT, CDR2 YYREEE (reference sequence). The chain joins TRBV5-4 to TRBJ1-5; the D gene is possibly TRBD1 (6 bases). The TCR was taken from a woman older than 75 with acute or convalescent COVID-19. Sequencing input: peripheral blood. DNA of the CDR3: TGTGCCAGCAGCCCTGATACGGGGGGCGGTCAGCCCCAGCATTTT. Encoded protein: CASSPDTGGGQPQHF.